The T cell receptor (beta chain) described here comes from a study of OX40 agonist ivuxolimab in advanced cancers. Points from the study as a whole: The mean number of expanded clones was higher in CD8+ T cells than in CD4+. CD4+ and CD8+ T cells in blood underwent clonal expansion by week 6 at 0.1 to 3.0 mg/kg. There were also nonresponders showing low normalized T-cell clonal expansion.

Exclusion applied to patients with autoimmune disease history or systemic immunosuppression. TCRdb's copy holds only in-frame clones and misses some; the assay was immunoSEQ multiplex PCR. The table has about 73,000 clones, about nine tenths seen once. V was shortened by 8 bases and J by 1 base, with 9 bases between the two germline ends. Germline CDR1 and CDR2: MDHEN and SYDVKM. The CDR3 runs to 13 residues. Notes on this clone: Its specificity is not known.

This receptor was taken from an adult with an advanced solid tumor such as melanoma, head and neck, liver or kidney cancer. This chain links TRBV28 with TRBJ1-3; D is undetermined. The input for sequencing was CD4+ or CD8+ T cells sorted from blood, taken in a trial of the OX40 agonist ivuxolimab. The CDR3 coding sequence is TGTGCCAGCGAGTACAGATCTGGAAACACCATATATTTT. It is translated as CASEYRSGNTIYF.